Following are 27 T cell receptor beta chains from one sample sequenced in a study of blood T cell repertoires in COVID-19. The data were produced by immunoSEQ multiplex PCR, yet TCRdb's version contains in-frame clones alone and is incomplete. The profile shows some 82,000 clones, around 81% of them singletons. Specimen: peripheral blood. These TCRs come from a man of 80 years or more with acute or convalescent COVID-19.

This chain joins TRBV20-1 and TRBJ1-2, with unresolved D. Trimming took 3 bases from V and 3 from J, leaving 5 bases between them. The CDR3 runs 11 residues. CDR1 is DFQATT, CDR2 SNEGSKA, per germline (reference sequence). DNA for the CDR3: TGCAGTGCTAGTCTTGACTATGGCTACACCTTC. Translated: CSASLDYGYTF.

The chain combines TRBV11-2 with TRBJ2-1; perhaps TRBD2 as D (6 bases). The V gene's germline CDR1 is SGHAT and CDR2 FQNNGV. The CDR3 is made up of 16 amino acids. The V gene lost 3 bases and the J gene lost 3 bases, with 15 bases spanning the gap. Here the CDR3 DNA reads TGTGCCAGCAGCTTCTCGTCCGGGGGTAACTACAATGAGCAGTTCTTC. It translates to CASSFSSGGNYNEQFF.

The chain recombines TRBV5-8 with TRBJ2-3; 11 nucleotides align to TRBD2. The junction had 9 bases not matched to a gene; V was cut back by 2 bases and J by 1 base. Germline assignment: CDR1 SGHTS and CDR2 YDEGEE. CDR3 size: 18 residues. CDR3 region: CASSFRSSGRQGTDTQYF. The CDR3, as DNA: TGTGCCAGCAGCTTTAGATCTAGCGGGAGGCAGGGCACAGATACGCAGTATTTT. Full variable domain (remainder filled in from reference TRBV5-8 and TRBJ2-3): EAGVTQSPTHLIKTRGQQATLRCSPISGHTSVYWYQQALGLGLQFLLWYDEGEERNRGNFPPRFSGRQFPNYSSELNVNALELEDSALYLCASSFRSSGRQGTDTQYFGPGTRLTVL.

V is TRBV5-6 and J is TRBJ2-7; TRBD1 aligns across 8 bases. Germline V gene sequence: CDR1 SGHDT, CDR2 YYEEEE. Trimming cost V 0 bases and J 11 bases; bases outside gene matches: 1. The CDR3 runs to 11 residues. This CDR3 reads CASSLGGQEYF. CDR3 DNA: TGTGCCAGCAGCTTGGGGGGACAGGAGTACTTC.

The V gene is TRBV7-2, the J gene TRBJ2-1, with D possibly being TRBD1 (8 bases). Germline CDR1 and CDR2: SGHTA and FQGNSA. CDR3 length: 14 amino acids. Deletions cut 4 bases from V and 8 bases from J, with 15 bases between. The CDR3: CASSSNRGGHEQFF. The CDR3, as DNA: TGTGCCAGCAGCTCTAACAGGGGGGGTCATGAGCAGTTCTTC.

This clone was seen a handful of times. The rearrangement uses TRBV2 and TRBJ1-3, with D uncertain. Trimming removed 5 bases at V and 0 bases at J, with 8 bases between. In germline, CDR1 is SNHLY, CDR2 FYNNEI. The CDR3 is 14 residues long. The CDR3: CASSFGFSGNTIYF. DNA of the CDR3: TGTGCCAGCAGTTTCGGTTTCTCTGGAAACACCATATATTTT.

This chain connects TRBV18 to TRBJ1-1; TRBD1 agrees at 7 bases. The CDR3 loop spans 14 amino acids. The germline V gene encodes CDR1 KGHSH and CDR2 LQKENI. The J segment lost 4 bases and the V segment lost 4 bases, leaving 6 bases of the junction unmatched. The CDR3 bases are TGTGCCAGCTCACTTACAGGGGTAGGCACTGAAGCTTTCTTT. Protein sequence: CASSLTGVGTEAFF.

The chain combines TRBV5-1 with TRBJ1-4; 8 bases line up with TRBD1. The CDR3 consists of 17 residues. The trim removed 4 bases at V and 0 bases at J, leaving 8 bases unmatched. Germline V gene data show CDR1 as SGHRS and CDR2 as YFSETQ. The chain's CDR3 is CASSLQGGSSTNEKLFF. CDR3 DNA: TGCGCCAGCAGCCTACAGGGGGGTTCGTCAACTAATGAAAAACTGTTTTTT.

This clone appeared a single time. The genes are TRBV19 and TRBJ2-1, with 8 positions matching TRBD1. Per the germline V gene, CDR1 is LNHDA and CDR2 is SQIVND (reference sequence). The CDR3 is 13 residues long. The V gene end was trimmed by 7 bases and the J gene end by 7 bases; junction bases not matched to a gene: 6. The CDR3 protein is CASMRTGWNEQFF. The CDR3 DNA is TGTGCCAGTATGAGGACAGGGTGGAATGAGCAGTTCTTC.

This clone was recorded only once. The V and J genes are TRBV28 and TRBJ2-5; D perhaps matches TRBD2 (5 bases). This CDR3 is 12 amino acids long. The germline V gene encodes CDR1 MDHEN and CDR2 SYDVKM. Between the trimmed V and J ends, which lost 7 bases and 4 bases, there was a span of 10 bases. CDR3 sequence: CASIGNAETQYF. For the CDR3, the DNA is TGTGCCAGCATCGGGAACGCAGAGACCCAGTACTTC.

The chain employs TRBV7-2 and TRBJ1-5; 7 bases align to TRBD1. CDR3 length: 14 amino acids. V lost 5 bases and J lost 6; bases outside the gene matches: 7. The germline V gene has CDR1 SGHTA and CDR2 FQGNSA. CDR3 coding DNA: TGTGCCAGCAGCCAAAACAGGGGACTTCAGCCCCAGCATTTT. Encoded protein: CASSQNRGLQPQHF.

Comments on this clone: A junction end diverges from the germline sequence, so it may reflect a read error. This chain joins TRBV7-8 and TRBJ1-3; weak D call: TRBD1 (5 bases). This CDR3 region has 12 residues. The germline V gene has CDR1 SGHVS and CDR2 FQNEAQ. The CDR3, as DNA: TGTGCCAGCAGCCCCACAGGAACCACCATATATTTT. It encodes CASSPTGTTIYF.

V is TRBV19 and J is TRBJ2-1; 10 positions agree with TRBD1. The CDR3 loop spans 18 amino acids. Looked up from germline, CDR1 is LNHDA and CDR2 is SQIVND (reference sequence). The junction had 16 bases not matched to a gene; V was cut back by 7 bases and J by 4 bases. Written as DNA, the CDR3 is TGTGCCAGTACCCAGGACAGGGGGAAAATTGGGCGTTACAATGAGCAGTTCTTC. This gives the protein CASTQDRGKIGRYNEQFF.

The chain has TRBV5-1 and TRBJ2-1, with D perhaps matching TRBD1 (6 bases). V lost 3 bases and J lost 0, with 10 bases in between. Germline V gives CDR1 SGHRS, CDR2 YFSETQ. CDR3 length: 15 amino acids. DNA for the CDR3: TGCGCCAGCAGCTGGACAGAAAGCTCCTACAATGAGCAGTTCTTC. Its translation is CASSWTESSYNEQFF.

This rearrangement joins TRBV7-2 to TRBJ2-4, with D perhaps TRBD1 (6 bases). CDR3 size: 17 residues. The germline gives CDR1 SGHTA, CDR2 FQGNSA. V was pared by 5 bases and J by 0 bases, with 17 bases between. Written as DNA, the CDR3 is TGTGCCAGCAGCGCCAGGACAGACGCATTAGCCAAAAACATTCAGTACTTC. Translated, it gives CASSARTDALAKNIQYF.

This chain connects TRBV28 to TRBJ1-6; D may be TRBD1 (6 bases). There are 14 residues in the CDR3. The germline CDR1 and CDR2 sequences are MDHEN and SYDVKM. Trimming took off 8 bases at V and 11 bases at J, with 19 bases between the two ends. The CDR3 loop reads CASLPGGRGTPLHF. The CDR3 DNA is TGTGCCAGCCTACCGGGCGGAAGGGGGACACCCCTCCACTTT. The entire variable domain, with the rest obtained from reference TRBV28 and TRBJ1-6, is as follows: DVKVTQSSRYLVKRTGEKVFLECVQDMDHENMFWYRQDPGLGLRLIYFSYDVKMKEKGDIPEGYSVSREKKERFSLILESASTNQTSMYLCASLPGGRGTPLHFGNGTRLTVT.

This chain uses TRBV27 with TRBJ2-7; D ambiguous. Trimming cost V 2 bases and J 7 bases, with 12 bases left between them. The CDR3 totals 13 residues. The V gene's germline CDR1 is MNHEY and CDR2 SMNVEV (reference sequence). CDR3 DNA: TGTGCCAGCAGTTTAGTTGCGCCGTTAGAGCAGTACTTC. It yields the protein CASSLVAPLEQYF.

This chain connects TRBV9 to TRBJ2-5; D is uncertain. V lost 0 bases to trimming and J lost 5 bases, with 5 bases between them. This CDR3 comprises 12 residues. Germline loops: CDR1 SGDLS, CDR2 YYNGEE. CDR3 loop: CASSVVEETQYF. The CDR3 nucleotides are TGTGCCAGCAGCGTAGTTGAGGAGACCCAGTACTTC.

This clone was observed a single time. The rearrangement uses TRBV5-1 and TRBJ2-5; 12 bases fit TRBD2. The length of the CDR3 is 15 residues. The germline V gene encodes CDR1 SGHRS and CDR2 YFSETQ. V lost 4 bases and J lost 4; bases outside the gene matches: 5. As DNA, the CDR3 is TGCGCCAGCAGCGCCGGACTAGCGGGATCAGAGACCCAGTACTTC. It specifies CASSAGLAGSETQYF. Looking up the rest from reference TRBV5-1 and TRBJ2-5 gives the full variable domain: KAGVTQTPRYLIKTRGQQVTLSCSPISGHRSVSWYQQTPGQGLQFLFEYFSETQRNKGNFPGRFSGRQFSNSRSEMNVSTLELGDSALYLCASSAGLAGSETQYFGPGTRLLVL.

The V call is TRBV4-3, the J call TRBJ2-2; no definite D call. The CDR3 is 15 amino acids. Germline V gene data show CDR1 as LGHNA and CDR2 as YSLEER. Trimming shortened V by 7 bases and J by 1 base, and 13 bases separated the two germline ends. The chain's CDR3 is CASKLEHLNTGELFF. CDR3 DNA sequence: TGCGCCAGCAAGCTTGAGCATTTGAACACCGGGGAGCTGTTTTTT.

V is TRBV24-1 and J is TRBJ1-1, with D uncertain. The length of the CDR3 is 14 residues. Per germline, CDR1 KGHDR and CDR2 SFDVKD. Trimming took off 4 bases at V and 4 bases at J, with 12 bases between the two ends. The CDR3: CATSDDKESTEAFF. The CDR3 DNA follows: TGTGCCACCAGTGACGACAAAGAGAGCACTGAAGCTTTCTTT.

This clone was counted only a few times. This rearrangement joins TRBV18 to TRBJ2-1, with a possible D match to TRBD2 (6 bases). V shed 1 base and J shed 6 bases, with 16 bases lying between them. Germline CDR1 is KGHSH and CDR2 is LQKENI. This CDR3 contains 16 residues. CDR3 nucleotide sequence: TGTGCCAGCTCACCACGGTGGGGCGGGACGACCAATGAGCAGTTCTTC. Amino acids: CASSPRWGGTTNEQFF.

The genes are TRBV5-1 and TRBJ2-5, with D perhaps matching TRBD1 (7 bases). Germline V gene lookup returns CDR1 SGHRS and CDR2 YFSETQ. The CDR3 length is 15 residues. With 3 bases removed from V and 2 bases from J, the gap between germline ends came to 14 bases. CDR3 in DNA: TGCGCCAGCAGCTCGCGGGACAGCAGACAAGAGACCCAGTACTTC. Translating gives CASSSRDSRQETQYF.

This clone was observed a single time. V is TRBV15 and J is TRBJ2-6; TRBD1 matches at 8 bases. The length of the CDR3 is 19 residues. V lost 1 base to trimming and J lost 0 bases; unmatched junction nucleotides: 8. CDR1 and CDR2 (germline): LNHNV, YYDKDF (reference sequence). The CDR3 reads CATSRATGGITSGANVLTF. Here the CDR3 DNA reads TGTGCCACCAGCAGAGCTACAGGGGGAATAACCTCTGGGGCCAACGTCCTGACTTTC.

This clone was counted between two and nine times. This chain joins TRBV2 and TRBJ2-7, with 9 bases that match TRBD2. The V gene end was trimmed by 3 bases and the J gene end by 4 bases; junction bases not matched to a gene: 1. Germline values: CDR1 SNHLY, CDR2 FYNNEI. CDR3 length: 13 amino acids. In DNA form, the CDR3 reads TGTGCCAGCAGTGAGGGACTAGCTTACGAGCAGTACTTC. Protein: CASSEGLAYEQYF.

This clone showed up just a few times. The CDR3 sequence: CASSLTGGGGYTF. In nucleotides, the CDR3 is TGCGCCAGCAGCCTAACCGGGGGAGGTGGCTACACCTTC. The chain employs TRBV4-1 and TRBJ1-2; perhaps TRBD1 as D (5 bases). Germline CDR1 is MGHRA and CDR2 is YSYEKL. The CDR3 contains 13 residues. V was shortened by 4 bases and J by 7 bases, with 13 bases between the two germline ends.

The rearrangement joins TRBV7-8 to TRBJ1-2, with D possibly matching TRBD1 (6 bases). Germline CDR1 SGHVS, CDR2 FQNEAQ. The CDR3 covers 13 residues. With 5 bases removed from V and 4 bases from J, the gap between germline ends came to 11 bases. The CDR3 region is CASSAGQFYGYTF. CDR3 nucleotide sequence: TGTGCCAGCAGCGCTGGACAGTTCTATGGCTACACCTTC.